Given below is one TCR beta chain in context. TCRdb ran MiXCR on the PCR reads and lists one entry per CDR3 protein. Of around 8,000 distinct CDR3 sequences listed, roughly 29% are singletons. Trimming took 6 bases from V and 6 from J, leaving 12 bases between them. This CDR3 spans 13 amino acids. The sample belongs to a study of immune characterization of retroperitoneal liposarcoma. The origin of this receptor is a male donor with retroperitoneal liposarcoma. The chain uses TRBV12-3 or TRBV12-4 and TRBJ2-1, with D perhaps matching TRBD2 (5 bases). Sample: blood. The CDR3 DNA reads TGTGCCAGCAGAAAGCCCGGAGGCAATGAGCAGTTCTTC. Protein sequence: CASRKPGGNEQFF.